Presented here are 30 T cell receptor beta chains from one specimen sequenced in a study of blood T cells in healthy people across ages. A second roughly 7 to 11 cycle PCR used barcoded and J-beta primers. TCRdb reanalysed the 5' RACE reads using MiXCR and keeps one entry per CDR3 protein. The top ten hold approximately 15% of the sample, which has hundreds of thousands of distinct CDR3 sequences, more than 25% seen once. The source material was blood. These TCRs come from a woman of 80 years or more in good health.

This clonotype was observed at least ten times. The chain links TRBV7-2 to TRBJ2-4; 11 bases agree with TRBD2. This CDR3 region has 15 residues. V lost 5 bases, J lost 7 bases, and 7 bases stayed unmatched. The germline V gene encodes CDR1 SGHTA and CDR2 FQGNSA. The CDR3 loop is CASSHTSGGLNIQYF. The CDR3 DNA follows: TGTGCCAGCAGCCATACTAGCGGGGGATTGAACATTCAGTACTTC.

This clonotype came up once. The chain couples TRBV25-1 to TRBJ1-1, with D unclear. Trimming cost V 6 bases and J 1 base, with 6 bases left between them. Germline CDR1 reads MGHDK; CDR2 reads SYGVNS. This CDR3 comprises 12 residues. DNA of the CDR3: TGTGCCAGCAGGCTAGGGAACACTGAAGCTTTCTTT. This codes for CASRLGNTEAFF.

This clonotype has ten or more counts. The chain couples TRBV7-2 to TRBJ1-2; D gene uncertain. The CDR3 is 12 residues long. The V gene's germline CDR1 is SGHTA and CDR2 FQGNSA. V lost 5 bases, J lost 2 bases, and 6 bases lay in between. The CDR3 loop reads CASSPINYGYTF. CDR3 coding DNA: TGTGCCAGCAGCCCCATCAACTATGGCTACACCTTC. Drawing the rest from reference TRBV7-2 and TRBJ1-2, the complete variable domain is GAGVSQSPSNKVTEKGKDVELRCDPISGHTALYWYRQSLGQGLEFLIYFQGNSAPDKSGLPSDRFSAERTGGSVSTLTIQRTQQEDSAVYLCASSPINYGYTFGSGTRLTVV.

The genes are TRBV20-1 and TRBJ2-5; D is unresolved. The tail of the sequence fits TRBJ2-7 better, so the J call may be wrong. This CDR3 has 15 residues. CDR1 and CDR2 (germline): DFQATT, SNEGSKA (reference sequence). Written as DNA, the CDR3 is TGCAGTGCTAGAATCCCCCGGACGGTTGCCTGCGAGCAGTACTTC. Its protein product is CSARIPRTVACEQYF.

This clonotype was picked up many times. The chain links TRBV6-2 or TRBV6-3 to TRBJ2-5, with D maybe TRBD1 (6 bases). The V and J ends lost 1 base and 0 bases respectively, with 18 bases between them. Germline values: CDR1 MNHEY, CDR2 SVGEGT. The CDR3 runs 18 residues. CDR3 coding DNA: TGTGCCAGCAGTTACTTGATGGGACATGGACCCTACCAAGAGACCCAGTACTTC. The encoded protein is CASSYLMGHGPYQETQYF.

This chain uses TRBV6-6 with TRBJ1-1; D unclear. This CDR3 has 14 residues. V was cut by 0 bases and J by 4 bases, with 9 bases left in between. CDR1 MNHNY and CDR2 SVGAGI come from the germline V gene (reference sequence). The CDR3 DNA reads TGTGCCAGCAGTTACTCTGGATTGGGCACTGAAGCTTTCTTT. Translating gives CASSYSGLGTEAFF.

With respect to this clonotype: At one boundary the junction diverges from the germline segment, which might be a read error. The gene calls are TRBV29-1 and TRBJ1-4; TRBD1 aligns across 9 bases. The CDR3 runs to 12 residues. CDR1 and CDR2 from the germline V gene are SQVTM and ANQGSEA. The CDR3 loop is CGVQGAGEKLFF. CDR3 bases: TGCGGCGTACAGGGGGCAGGTGAAAAACTGTTTTTT.

The chain is built from TRBV24-1 and TRBJ1-4; D gene unclear. This CDR3 spans 14 amino acids. Looked up from germline, CDR1 is KGHDR and CDR2 is SFDVKD. V was trimmed by 6 bases and J by 4 bases, leaving 11 bases between them. CDR3 sequence (DNA): TGTGCCACCAGTTCTAGTACGCTTAATGAAAAACTGTTTTTT. Amino acids: CATSSSTLNEKLFF.

Many counts were recorded for this clonotype. This sequence joins TRBV27 and TRBJ2-3, with TRBD1 matching over 7 bases. V dropped 0 bases and J dropped 8; count of bases not matched to a gene: 5. The CDR3 contains 14 residues. The V gene's germline CDR1 is MNHEY and CDR2 SMNVEV (reference sequence). The CDR3, as DNA: TGTGCCAGCAGTTTATCGGGAAGGGGGCGTACGCAGTATTTT. Protein product: CASSLSGRGRTQYF.

Comment on this clonotype: Given a much more abundant clone one base away, this may be a read error. The chain combines TRBV20-1 with TRBJ1-5; tentatively, D is TRBD1 (6 bases). V lost 1 base to trimming and J lost 7 bases, with 14 bases between them. The germline V gene has CDR1 DFQATT and CDR2 SNEGSKA (reference sequence). The CDR3 spans 14 residues. CDR3 nucleotides: TGCAGTGCTAGAGGACAGGAGGCTAGGCAGCCCCAGCATTTT. It is translated as CSARGQEARQPQHF.

This clonotype was counted ten times or more. The V gene is TRBV12-3 or TRBV12-4, the J gene TRBJ2-2, with D perhaps matching TRBD2 (6 bases). The CDR3 covers 13 residues. With 8 bases removed from V and 6 bases from J, the gap between germline ends came to 13 bases. CDR3 in amino acids: CASRTGEAGELFF. Written as DNA, the CDR3 is TGTGCCAGCCGGACGGGGGAGGCCGGGGAGCTGTTTTTT.

V is TRBV27 and J is TRBJ2-7, with D unclear. This CDR3 comprises 10 residues. From germline, CDR1 is MNHEY and CDR2 SMNVEV (reference sequence). V lost 9 bases and J lost 1, with 4 bases in between. CDR3 loop: CARPSYEQYF. The CDR3 DNA reads as TGTGCCAGACCATCCTACGAGCAGTACTTC.

This clonotype was seen at least ten times. This chain connects TRBV27 to TRBJ1-2, with a weak D call TRBD1 (6 bases). Per the germline V gene, CDR1 is MNHEY and CDR2 is SMNVEV (reference sequence). The CDR3 is 18 residues long. Trimming left V 0 bases short and J 2 bases short, with 19 bases between. The CDR3 loop reads CASSLSSRGTGQNYGYTF. In DNA form, the CDR3 reads TGTGCCAGCAGTTTATCGTCGAGGGGCACAGGGCAAAACTATGGCTACACCTTC.

This clonotype was seen a handful of times. The rearrangement links TRBV6-2 or TRBV6-3 to TRBJ2-1; D is possibly TRBD2 (6 bases). Per the germline V gene, CDR1 is MNHEY and CDR2 is SVGEGT. The CDR3 consists of 18 residues. V was shortened by 0 bases and J by 5 bases, with 20 bases between the two germline ends. The CDR3 region has the DNA TGTGCCAGCAGTTACTCACCTCCTCTGACTAGTTTCGACAATGAGCAGTTCTTC. It yields the protein CASSYSPPLTSFDNEQFF.

This clonotype was seen ten or more times. The genes are TRBV6-2 or TRBV6-3 and TRBJ2-6, with TRBD2 as a possible D gene (6 bases). V dropped 2 bases and J dropped 2 bases, with 13 bases sitting between them. Germline CDR1 is MNHEY and CDR2 is SVGEGT. The CDR3 totals 17 residues. The CDR3 here is CASSYARGTAGANVLTF. CDR3 DNA sequence: TGTGCCAGCAGTTACGCACGGGGGACTGCTGGGGCCAACGTCCTGACTTTC.

The gene calls are TRBV12-3 or TRBV12-4 and TRBJ2-6; possible D gene TRBD1, 6 bases. The CDR3 length is 17 residues. V lost 3 bases to trimming and J lost 2 bases, with 14 bases between them. For the CDR3, the DNA is TGTGCCAGCAGTTTTAATCTAGGGGGTGCTGGGGCCAACGTCCTGACTTTC. It yields the protein CASSFNLGGAGANVLTF.

This clonotype appeared many times. The CDR3: CASSTGGEVTQYF. CDR3 bases: TGTGCCAGCAGTACCGGTGGGGAAGTAACCCAGTACTTC. The chain recombines TRBV6-2 or TRBV6-3 with TRBJ2-5; no reliable D call. V was pared by 5 bases and J by 8 bases, with 15 bases between. The germline V gene encodes CDR1 MNHEY and CDR2 SVGEGT. This CDR3 is 13 amino acids long.

This clonotype was counted ten times or more. This rearrangement joins TRBV4-3 to TRBJ2-6, with a weak D call TRBD1 (5 bases). The CDR3 is 16 residues long. Germline CDR1 is LGHNA and CDR2 is YSLEER. V lost 4 bases and J lost 2, with 12 bases in between. As DNA, the CDR3 is TGCGCCAGCAGCCGATGGGAAGGGGCTGGGGCCAACGTCCTGACTTTC. It specifies CASSRWEGAGANVLTF.

The gene calls are TRBV11-1 and TRBJ2-1; D gene ambiguous. CDR3 size: 14 residues. Germline values: CDR1 SGHAT, CDR2 FQDESV (reference sequence). The germline V and J ends were trimmed by 5 bases and 6 bases, with 14 bases remaining between them. CDR3 loop: CASSPSVTSNEQFF. CDR3 bases: TGTGCCAGCAGCCCTAGTGTGACCTCCAATGAGCAGTTCTTC. The whole variable domain, filled in from reference TRBV11-1 and TRBJ2-1, reads EAEVAQSPRYKITEKSQAVAFWCDPISGHATLYWYRQILGQGPELLVQFQDESVVDDSQLPKDRFSAERLKGVDSTLKIQPAELGDSAMYLCASSPSVTSNEQFFGPGTRLTVL.

The V and J genes are TRBV6-5 and TRBJ1-1; TRBD1 matches 10 bases. Trimming removed 5 bases from V and 0 bases from J; junction bases left unmatched: 6. The CDR3 is 16 amino acids. Germline values: CDR1 MNHEY, CDR2 SVGAGI. Here the CDR3 DNA reads TGTGCCAGCAGTCCCCGGACAGGGGGTATGAACACTGAAGCTTTCTTT. Translation gives CASSPRTGGMNTEAFF.

This clonotype was counted only a few times. V usage is TRBV4-2 and J usage is TRBJ1-1; no reliable D call. The CDR3 has 15 residues. CDR1 and CDR2 (germline): LGHNA, YNFKEQ. Deletions cut 0 bases from V and 3 bases from J, with 11 bases between. The CDR3, as DNA: TGTGCCAGCAGCCAAGACTTCCAGAGGTACACTGAAGCTTTCTTT. This encodes CASSQDFQRYTEAFF.

This clonotype was observed at least ten times. The J gene is TRBJ2-1, the V gene TRBV6-2 or TRBV6-3, with 7 bases matching TRBD2. Germline V gene sequence: CDR1 MNHEY, CDR2 SVGEGT. J was trimmed by 2 bases and V by 8 bases; bases with no gene match: 15. The CDR3 has 17 residues. The CDR3 is CASSSPGSGGAYNEQFF. DNA of the CDR3: TGTGCCAGCTCCTCACCGGGGAGTGGGGGGGCCTACAATGAGCAGTTCTTC.

For this clonotype: A single base separates this from a much larger clone, so it may be a read error. The rearrangement uses TRBV28 and TRBJ2-7; D uncertain. Germline values: CDR1 MDHEN, CDR2 SYDVKM. Trimming left V 3 bases short and J 7 bases short, with 10 bases between. CDR3 size: 12 residues. CDR3 in DNA: TGTGCCAGCAGTTTGCGTCTCCATGAGCAGTACTTC. It translates to CASSLRLHEQYF.

In its sample, this clonotype was seen a few times. The chain employs TRBV12-3 or TRBV12-4 and TRBJ2-3, with TRBD2 identical over 8 bases. CDR3 length: 14 residues. The J segment lost 3 bases and the V segment lost 5 bases, leaving 4 bases of the junction unmatched. CDR3 in amino acids: CASSMSGGTDTQYF. The DNA for the CDR3 is TGTGCCAGCAGTATGTCGGGGGGGACAGATACGCAGTATTTT.

Concerning this clonotype: At one end the junction does not follow the germline gene, possibly because of a read error. The chain uses TRBV6-2 or TRBV6-3 and TRBJ2-1, with TRBD2 matching over 11 bases. The CDR3 length is 16 residues. CDR1 is MNHEY, CDR2 SVGEGT, per germline. The CDR3 coding sequence is TGTGCCATCAGTGAGAAGGTAGCGGGGGGGCTCAATGAGCAGTTCTTC. This encodes CAISEKVAGGLNEQFF.

This clonotype was seen ten or more times. The genes are TRBV5-1 and TRBJ2-5, with 8 positions matching TRBD2. The CDR3 has 20 residues. CDR1 and CDR2 (germline): SGHRS, YFSETQ. V lost 3 bases and J lost 2; bases outside the gene matches: 21. CDR3 nucleotides: TGCGCCAGCAGCTCCGCTCCGCTAGCGGGCCCACCGTCGGTGCAAGAGACCCAGTACTTC. Its protein product is CASSSAPLAGPPSVQETQYF.

This clonotype was counted ten times or more. The chain uses TRBV20-1 and TRBJ2-7; D call uncertain. The CDR3 runs to 12 residues. The germline V gene encodes CDR1 DFQATT and CDR2 SNEGSKA (reference sequence). Trimming took off 5 bases at V and 0 bases at J, with 8 bases between the two ends. The CDR3 sequence is CSAPSNSYEQYF. CDR3 DNA: TGCAGTGCTCCAAGTAACTCCTACGAGCAGTACTTC.

This clonotype was found many times. The chain recombines TRBV28 with TRBJ2-5, with 9 positions matching TRBD1. Per the germline V gene, CDR1 is MDHEN and CDR2 is SYDVKM. The J segment lost 3 bases and the V segment lost 4 bases, leaving 0 bases of the junction unmatched. This CDR3 is built from 13 residues. The chain's CDR3 is CASSWDREETQYF. Here the CDR3 DNA reads TGTGCCAGCAGTTGGGACAGGGAAGAGACCCAGTACTTC. Drawing the rest from reference TRBV28 and TRBJ2-5, the complete variable domain is DVKVTQSSRYLVKRTGEKVFLECVQDMDHENMFWYRQDPGLGLRLIYFSYDVKMKEKGDIPEGYSVSREKKERFSLILESASTNQTSMYLCASSWDREETQYFGPGTRLLVL.

This clonotype was recorded only once. The gene calls are TRBV29-1 and TRBJ2-5; possibly TRBD1 or TRBD2 for D (5 bases each). Trimming pared 4 bases from V and 3 bases from J, leaving 15 bases between. CDR3 length equals 14 residues. Looked up from germline, CDR1 is SQVTM and CDR2 is ANQGSEA. This chain's CDR3 is CSVVPGATEETQYF. CDR3 coding DNA: TGCAGCGTTGTCCCCGGGGCGACCGAAGAGACCCAGTACTTC.

Note on this clonotype: A clone one base away is much larger, so this may be a read error. V and J are TRBV11-3 and TRBJ2-7, with 10 bases matching TRBD2. The germline V gene encodes CDR1 SGHNT and CDR2 YENEEA. The CDR3 is 16 amino acids. Trimming took 2 bases from V and 7 from J; bases not matched to a gene: 11. DNA for the CDR3: TGTGCCAGCAGCTTACGTGGCCAGCGGGGGGGTAATGAGCAGTACTTC. Its translation is CASSLRGQRGGNEQYF.